These T cell receptor beta chains were read from a single sample in a study of CD8+ T cells in alopecia areata. Sequencing used immunoSEQ multiplex PCR; TCRdb keeps in-frame clones, though not all of them. The table shows 30,000 to 35,000 clones, with roughly 53% occurring only once. The sample consisted of NKG2D-high CD8+ T cells sorted from blood. The receptors shown here come from a human donor with alopecia areata. CDR3s include the opening cysteine and the closing phenylalanine or tryptophan. The order of the fields is D gene, clone size, V gene, J gene, CDR3 protein, CDR3 DNA. The D gene is left open where the match is weak. Size values are once, few and many counts, or a class for expanded clones, and some rows have none.

d_call: -
clone_size: -
v_call: TRBV12-2
j_call: TRBJ1-1
cdr3_aa: CASRTSTGMNTEAFF
cdr3_nt: TGTGCAAGTCGCACATCTACAGGGATGAACACTGAAGCTTTCTTT

d_call: TRBD1
clone_size: -
v_call: TRBV29-1
j_call: TRBJ1-2
cdr3_aa: CSSGTGPYGYTF
cdr3_nt: TGCAGCAGCGGGACAGGTCCCTATGGCTACACCTTC

d_call: TRBD2
clone_size: once
v_call: TRBV4-1
j_call: TRBJ2-3
cdr3_aa: CASSHPSGGTDTQYF
cdr3_nt: TGCGCCAGCAGCCATCCCAGCGGGGGAACAGATACGCAGTATTTT

d_call: TRBD1
clone_size: -
v_call: TRBV14
j_call: TRBJ2-2
cdr3_aa: CASSQTGYPGELFF
cdr3_nt: TGTGCCAGCAGCCAGACAGGGTACCCCGGGGAGCTGTTTTTT

d_call: TRBD2
clone_size: -
v_call: TRBV11-3
j_call: TRBJ2-1
cdr3_aa: CASSRTSGVSSYNEQFF
cdr3_nt: TGTGCCAGCAGCCGGACTAGCGGGGTGAGCTCCTACAATGAGCAGTTCTTC

d_call: -
clone_size: -
v_call: TRBV5-1
j_call: TRBJ2-5
cdr3_aa: CASSFLPGTGETQYF
cdr3_nt: TGCGCCAGCAGCTTTTTACCGGGGACCGGGGAGACCCAGTACTTC

d_call: -
clone_size: -
v_call: TRBV7-3
j_call: TRBJ2-1
cdr3_aa: CASSLTETGRARNEQFF
cdr3_nt: TGTGCCAGCAGCTTAACGGAAACAGGGAGGGCGCGGAATGAGCAGTTCTTC

d_call: TRBD2
clone_size: -
v_call: TRBV4-1
j_call: TRBJ2-1
cdr3_aa: CASSPGLAVHNEQFF
cdr3_nt: TGCGCCAGCAGCCCGGGACTAGCGGTCCACAATGAGCAGTTCTTC

d_call: TRBD2
clone_size: few
v_call: TRBV7-8
j_call: TRBJ2-1
cdr3_aa: CASSVSPVAGVVYNEQFF
cdr3_nt: TGTGCCAGCAGCGTCAGCCCTGTAGCGGGAGTGGTCTACAATGAGCAGTTCTTC

d_call: -
clone_size: few
v_call: TRBV7-9
j_call: TRBJ2-4
cdr3_aa: CASSSHPGGLPKNIQYF
cdr3_nt: TGTGCCAGCAGCTCGCACCCGGGGGGCCTCCCCAAAAACATTCAGTACTTC

d_call: -
clone_size: -
v_call: TRBV7-9
j_call: TRBJ2-7
cdr3_aa: CASTPGATYEQYF
cdr3_nt: TGTGCCAGCACCCCGGGGGCCACCTACGAGCAGTACTTC

d_call: -
clone_size: -
v_call: TRBV6-5
j_call: TRBJ2-3
cdr3_aa: CASSYSTAASTDTQYF
cdr3_nt: TGTGCCAGCAGTTACTCGACAGCGGCTAGCACAGATACGCAGTATTTT

d_call: -
clone_size: -
v_call: TRBV30
j_call: TRBJ2-1
cdr3_aa: CAWDPKGYNEQFF
cdr3_nt: TGTGCCTGGGACCCGAAGGGATACAATGAGCAGTTCTTC

d_call: TRBD1
clone_size: few
v_call: TRBV19
j_call: TRBJ1-1
cdr3_aa: CASSIAVRGLRTEAFF
cdr3_nt: TGTGCCAGTAGTATAGCGGTGAGGGGGCTGCGCACTGAAGCTTTCTTT

d_call: TRBD1
clone_size: -
v_call: TRBV11-2
j_call: TRBJ2-7
cdr3_aa: CASSFDRAYEQYF
cdr3_nt: TGTGCCAGCAGCTTCGACAGGGCCTACGAGCAGTACTTC

d_call: -
clone_size: -
v_call: TRBV7-8
j_call: TRBJ2-7
cdr3_aa: CASSFGSGYEQYF
cdr3_nt: TGTGCCAGCAGCTTCGGTAGCGGCTACGAGCAGTACTTC

d_call: -
clone_size: -
v_call: TRBV7-8
j_call: TRBJ2-7
cdr3_aa: CASSLAPRSSYEQYF
cdr3_nt: TGTGCCAGCAGCTTAGCCCCCAGGAGCTCCTACGAGCAGTACTTC

d_call: -
clone_size: -
v_call: TRBV29-1
j_call: TRBJ2-5
cdr3_aa: CSVEETQYF
cdr3_nt: TGCAGCGTTGAAGAGACCCAGTACTTC

d_call: -
clone_size: -
v_call: TRBV6-1
j_call: TRBJ2-1
cdr3_aa: CASSESWTQSDEQFF
cdr3_nt: TGTGCCAGCAGTGAATCGTGGACTCAATCGGATGAGCAGTTCTTC

d_call: -
clone_size: -
v_call: TRBV29-1
j_call: TRBJ2-1
cdr3_aa: CSVEEGGGYNEQFF
cdr3_nt: TGCAGCGTTGAAGAGGGGGGAGGCTACAATGAGCAGTTCTTC

d_call: -
clone_size: -
v_call: TRBV25-1
j_call: TRBJ1-1
cdr3_aa: CASSRGGFAEAFF
cdr3_nt: TGTGCCAGCTCTAGGGGGGGTTTCGCTGAAGCTTTCTTT

d_call: -
clone_size: -
v_call: TRBV13
j_call: TRBJ2-5
cdr3_aa: CASSLALRTQETQYF
cdr3_nt: TGTGCCAGCAGCTTGGCTCTACGGACTCAAGAGACCCAGTACTTC

d_call: -
clone_size: -
v_call: TRBV7-9
j_call: TRBJ2-3
cdr3_aa: CAGGSGLTDTQYF
cdr3_nt: TGTGCCGGGGGTAGCGGACTAACAGATACGCAGTATTTT

d_call: -
clone_size: -
v_call: TRBV25-1
j_call: TRBJ2-1
cdr3_aa: CASSVVRGGLVF
cdr3_nt: TGTGCCAGCAGTGTGGTGAGAGGAGGTCTGGTCTTC

d_call: -
clone_size: few
v_call: TRBV28
j_call: TRBJ2-7
cdr3_aa: CASSRQRDGGYEQYF
cdr3_nt: TGTGCCAGCAGCCGCCAACGGGACGGAGGCTACGAGCAGTACTTC

d_call: -
clone_size: -
v_call: TRBV7-8
j_call: TRBJ1-2
cdr3_aa: CASSFNGGRGAVGYTF
cdr3_nt: TGTGCCAGCAGCTTTAACGGCGGGCGGGGAGCGGTCGGCTACACCTTC

d_call: -
clone_size: few
v_call: TRBV7-2
j_call: TRBJ2-2
cdr3_aa: CASSLGANTGELFF
cdr3_nt: TGTGCCAGCAGCTTAGGGGCCAACACCGGGGAGCTGTTTTTT

d_call: -
clone_size: -
v_call: TRBV7-2
j_call: TRBJ1-2
cdr3_aa: CASSTGRGFRGYTF
cdr3_nt: TGTGCCAGCAGTACAGGAAGGGGGTTCCGAGGCTACACCTTC

d_call: -
clone_size: -
v_call: TRBV19
j_call: TRBJ2-1
cdr3_aa: CASSWQPNNEQFF
cdr3_nt: TGTGCCAGTAGTTGGCAGCCGAACAATGAGCAGTTCTTC

d_call: TRBD2
clone_size: -
v_call: TRBV4-2
j_call: TRBJ2-1
cdr3_aa: CASRGLATYNEQFF
cdr3_nt: TGTGCCAGCAGGGGACTAGCGACCTACAATGAGCAGTTCTTC

d_call: -
clone_size: -
v_call: TRBV7-9
j_call: TRBJ2-7
cdr3_aa: CASSSTGVSYEQYF
cdr3_nt: TGTGCCAGCAGCTCGACGGGAGTCTCCTACGAGCAGTACTTC

d_call: -
clone_size: few
v_call: TRBV9
j_call: TRBJ1-1
cdr3_aa: CASSVGTGANTEAFF
cdr3_nt: TGTGCCAGCAGCGTAGGGACGGGGGCAAACACTGAAGCTTTCTTT

d_call: -
clone_size: -
v_call: TRBV7-2
j_call: TRBJ1-1
cdr3_aa: CASSRPGINTEAFF
cdr3_nt: TGTGCCAGCAGCCGCCCTGGGATTAACACTGAAGCTTTCTTT

d_call: TRBD1
clone_size: -
v_call: TRBV5-1
j_call: TRBJ2-7
cdr3_aa: CASSSRGQNSYEQYF
cdr3_nt: TGCGCCAGCAGCTCTAGGGGACAGAACTCCTACGAGCAGTACTTC

d_call: TRBD2
clone_size: -
v_call: TRBV11-2
j_call: TRBJ2-7
cdr3_aa: CASSLETSSEQYF
cdr3_nt: TGTGCCAGCAGCTTGGAGACTAGCAGCGAGCAGTACTTC

d_call: TRBD1
clone_size: -
v_call: TRBV15
j_call: TRBJ1-1
cdr3_aa: CATSSGTGAPEAFF
cdr3_nt: TGTGCCACCAGTTCAGGGACAGGGGCTCCTGAAGCTTTCTTT

d_call: -
clone_size: -
v_call: TRBV7-2
j_call: TRBJ2-3
cdr3_aa: CASSLGGTDTQYF
cdr3_nt: TGTGCCAGCAGCTTGGGCGGGACAGATACGCAGTATTTT

d_call: -
clone_size: -
v_call: TRBV27
j_call: TRBJ2-7
cdr3_aa: CASKVGGSYEQYF
cdr3_nt: TGTGCCAGCAAAGTAGGGGGCTCCTACGAGCAGTACTTC